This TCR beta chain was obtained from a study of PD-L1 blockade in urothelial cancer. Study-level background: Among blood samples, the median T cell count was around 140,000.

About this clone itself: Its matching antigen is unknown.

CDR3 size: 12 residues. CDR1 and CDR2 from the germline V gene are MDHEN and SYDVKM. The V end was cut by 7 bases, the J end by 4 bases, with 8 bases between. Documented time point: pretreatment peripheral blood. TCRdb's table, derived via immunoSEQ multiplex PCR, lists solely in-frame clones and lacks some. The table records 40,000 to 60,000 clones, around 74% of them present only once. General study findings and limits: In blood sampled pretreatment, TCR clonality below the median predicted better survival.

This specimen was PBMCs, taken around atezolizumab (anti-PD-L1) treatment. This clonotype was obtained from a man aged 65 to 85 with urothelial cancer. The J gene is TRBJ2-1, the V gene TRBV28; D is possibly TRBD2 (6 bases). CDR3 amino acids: CASTSVYNEQFF. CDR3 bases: TGTGCCAGCACTAGCGTGTACAATGAGCAGTTCTTC.